This T cell receptor (beta chain) was captured in a study of T cell responses to AZD1222 COVID-19 vaccine. Study-level points and caveats: Most donors were white British and more were female, and clonal diversity was possibly underestimated. Vaccination with two AZD1222 doses was followed by a rise in Spike-specific TCR breadth and depth.

This CDR3 is built from 16 residues. Germline values: CDR1 SGHDT, CDR2 YYEEEE. V was cut by 0 bases and J by 0 bases, with 11 bases left in between. A word on this clone: The antigen remains unidentified.

Clones were sequenced by immunoSEQ multiplex PCR, and TCRdb holds only the in-frame ones, with some missing. The repertoire has approximately 160,000 clones, roughly 90% of them found once; the top ten carry less than 3%. V usage is TRBV5-6 and J usage is TRBJ2-3; D is possibly TRBD2 (6 bases). This sample comprised peripheral blood, obtained on day 0 of AZD1222 vaccination. The TCR sequence derives from an adult in good health. CDR3 coding DNA: TGTGCCAGCAGCTTGGGTGGTAGCGGAAGCACAGATACGCAGTATTTT. Translated, it gives CASSLGGSGSTDTQYF.